This T cell receptor (beta chain) was found in a study of blood T cell repertoires in COVID-19. On the study more broadly: Sites in the United States, Italy and Spain provided acute and convalescent COVID-19 samples. The analysed material was cDNA or gDNA that came from T cells, B-cell-depleted T cells, or PBMCs.

As processed by the authors: Researchers report that nucleated cell counts were estimated from reference gene primer amplification. The protocol was immunoSEQ multiplex PCR, while the TCRdb copy is restricted to in-frame clones and leaves out a portion. V, J and clone size reflect that table, while D and trimming were determined from the DNA. The sample has 250,000 to 300,000 clones, 70% to 90% seen once. CDR1 and CDR2 from the germline V gene are MNHNS and SASEGT. The V segment lost 4 bases and the J segment 8 bases; nucleotides outside the gene matches: 13. The CDR3 is 16 amino acids. The source is a man between 60 and 75 years old who had recovered from COVID-19. V is TRBV6-1 and J is TRBJ2-1; 8 bases align to TRBD1. Input material: peripheral blood. Here the CDR3 reads CASSGLTGATEDEQFF. CDR3 DNA sequence: TGTGCCAGCAGTGGTTTGACAGGGGCCACTGAGGATGAGCAGTTCTTC.